This T cell receptor beta chain was documented in a study of T-cell memory formation after mild COVID-19. Study context: Largely, the TCR clusters proved donor specific.

The V gene end was trimmed by 0 bases and the J gene end by 1 base; junction bases not matched to a gene: 2. CDR1 and CDR2 from the germline V gene are SGHTA and FQGNSA. The CDR3 length is 16 residues. The sample holds a few counts of this clonotype. Using constant-segment primers, 5'RACE produced TCR alpha and TCR beta cDNA libraries carrying sample barcodes and UMIs. TCRdb itself ran the 5' RACE reads through MiXCR, one entry per CDR3 protein. The top ten clones hold about a fifth of a sample with 380,000 or so distinct CDR3 sequences, roughly an eighth of them seen once. The specimen was PBMCs or a T cell subset sorted from them (not recorded which). The origin of this receptor is a man aged 18 to 30 who had mild COVID-19 (a few samples of this study predate the infection). Cell type and time point are not known. The genes are TRBV7-2 and TRBJ2-3; 9 nucleotides align to TRBD2. The CDR3 sequence: CASSLAERGGTDTQYF. In DNA form, the CDR3 reads TGTGCCAGCAGCTTAGCTGAGCGGGGGGGCACAGATACGCAGTATTTT.